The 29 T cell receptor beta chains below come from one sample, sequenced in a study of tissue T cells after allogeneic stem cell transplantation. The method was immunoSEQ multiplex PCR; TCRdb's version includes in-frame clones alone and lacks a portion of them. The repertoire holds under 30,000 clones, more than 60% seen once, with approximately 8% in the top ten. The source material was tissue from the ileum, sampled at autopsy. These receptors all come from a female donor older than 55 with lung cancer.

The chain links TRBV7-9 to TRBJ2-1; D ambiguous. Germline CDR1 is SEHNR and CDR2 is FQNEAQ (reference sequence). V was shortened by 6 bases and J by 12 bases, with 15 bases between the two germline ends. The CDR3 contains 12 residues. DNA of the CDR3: TGTGCCAGCAGTGACCAGCAGTTGGTGCAGTTCTTC. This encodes CASSDQQLVQFF.

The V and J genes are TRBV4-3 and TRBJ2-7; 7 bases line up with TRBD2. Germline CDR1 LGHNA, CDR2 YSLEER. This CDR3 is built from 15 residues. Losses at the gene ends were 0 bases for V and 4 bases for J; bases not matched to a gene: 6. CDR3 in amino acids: CASSQDPGGRYEQYF. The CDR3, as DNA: TGCGCCAGCAGCCAAGATCCGGGGGGAAGGTACGAGCAGTACTTC.

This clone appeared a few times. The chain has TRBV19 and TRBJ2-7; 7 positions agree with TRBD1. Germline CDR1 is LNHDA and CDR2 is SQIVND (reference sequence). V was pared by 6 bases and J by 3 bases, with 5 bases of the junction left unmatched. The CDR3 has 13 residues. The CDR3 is CASSTNRGYEQYF. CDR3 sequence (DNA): TGTGCCAGTAGCACAAACAGGGGCTACGAGCAGTACTTC. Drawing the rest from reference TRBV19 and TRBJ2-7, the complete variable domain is DGGITQSPKYLFRKEGQNVTLSCEQNLNHDAMYWYRQDPGQGLRLIYYSQIVNDFQKGDIAEGYSVSREKKESFPLTVTSAQKNPTAFYLCASSTNRGYEQYFGPGTRLTVT.

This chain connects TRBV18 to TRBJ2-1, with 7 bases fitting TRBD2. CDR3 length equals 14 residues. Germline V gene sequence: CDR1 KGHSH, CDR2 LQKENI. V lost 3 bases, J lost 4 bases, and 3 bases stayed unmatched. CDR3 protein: CASSPGLEYNEQFF. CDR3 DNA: TGTGCCAGCTCACCCGGACTAGAATACAATGAGCAGTTCTTC.

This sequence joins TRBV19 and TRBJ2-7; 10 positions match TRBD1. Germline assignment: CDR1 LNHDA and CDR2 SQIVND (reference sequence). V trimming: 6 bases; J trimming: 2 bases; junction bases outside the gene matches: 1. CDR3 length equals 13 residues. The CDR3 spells CASRGTGAYEQYF. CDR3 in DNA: TGTGCCAGTAGAGGGACAGGGGCCTACGAGCAGTACTTC.

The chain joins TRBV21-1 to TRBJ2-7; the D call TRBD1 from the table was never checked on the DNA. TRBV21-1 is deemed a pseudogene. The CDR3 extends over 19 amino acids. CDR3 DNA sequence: TGTGCCAGCAACGAAACCTGCCAGCTAGGGGGAGTTGGGATCGGTGGGCAGTACTTC. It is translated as CASNETCQLGGVGIGGQYF.

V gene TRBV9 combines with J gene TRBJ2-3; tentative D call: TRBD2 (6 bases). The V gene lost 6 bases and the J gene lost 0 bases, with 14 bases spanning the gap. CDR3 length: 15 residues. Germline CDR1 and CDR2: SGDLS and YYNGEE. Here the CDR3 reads CASNRAGKSTDTQYF. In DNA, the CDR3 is TGTGCCAGCAACCGGGCGGGGAAAAGCACAGATACGCAGTATTTT. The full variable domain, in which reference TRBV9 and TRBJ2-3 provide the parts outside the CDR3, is DSGVTQTPKHLITATGQRVTLRCSPRSGDLSVYWYQQSLDQGLQFLIQYYNGEERAKGNILERFSAQQFPDLHSELNLSSLELGDSALYFCASNRAGKSTDTQYFGPGTRLTVL.

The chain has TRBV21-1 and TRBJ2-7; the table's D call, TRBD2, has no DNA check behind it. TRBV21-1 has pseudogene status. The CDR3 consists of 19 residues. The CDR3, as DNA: TGTGCCAGCAGCAAAGTAGTTGGTGGTAGAGGTTCGCCCCGCTACGAGCAGTACTTC. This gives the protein CASSKVVGGRGSPRYEQYF.

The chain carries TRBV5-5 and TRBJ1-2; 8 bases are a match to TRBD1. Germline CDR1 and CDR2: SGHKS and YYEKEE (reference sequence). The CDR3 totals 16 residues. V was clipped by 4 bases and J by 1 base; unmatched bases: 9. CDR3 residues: CASSIQPGQVNYGYTF. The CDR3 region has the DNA TGTGCCAGCAGCATACAGCCGGGACAGGTTAACTATGGCTACACCTTC.

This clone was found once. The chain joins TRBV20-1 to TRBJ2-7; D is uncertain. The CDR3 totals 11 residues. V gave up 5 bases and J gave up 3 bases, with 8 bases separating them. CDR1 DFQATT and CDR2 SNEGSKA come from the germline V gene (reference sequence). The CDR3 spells CSAQVNYEQYF. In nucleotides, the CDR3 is TGCAGTGCTCAAGTTAACTACGAGCAGTACTTC.

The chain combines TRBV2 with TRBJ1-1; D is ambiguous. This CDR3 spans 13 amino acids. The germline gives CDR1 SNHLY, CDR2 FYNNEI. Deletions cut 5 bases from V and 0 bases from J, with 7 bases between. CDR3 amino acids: CASSYQLNTEAFF. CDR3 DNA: TGTGCCAGCAGTTACCAATTGAACACTGAAGCTTTCTTT.

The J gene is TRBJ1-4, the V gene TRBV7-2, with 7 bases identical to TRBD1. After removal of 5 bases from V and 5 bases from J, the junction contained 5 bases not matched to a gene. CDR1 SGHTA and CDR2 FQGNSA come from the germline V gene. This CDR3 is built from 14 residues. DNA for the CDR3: TGTGCCAGCAGCCCGGGACAGCGCAATGAAAAACTGTTTTTT. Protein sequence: CASSPGQRNEKLFF.

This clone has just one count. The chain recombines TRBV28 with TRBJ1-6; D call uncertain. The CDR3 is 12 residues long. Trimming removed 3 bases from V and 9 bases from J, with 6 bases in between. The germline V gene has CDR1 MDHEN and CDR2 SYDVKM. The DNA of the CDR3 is TGTGCCAGCAGTTTTTCCCTTTCACCCCTCCACTTT. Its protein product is CASSFSLSPLHF.

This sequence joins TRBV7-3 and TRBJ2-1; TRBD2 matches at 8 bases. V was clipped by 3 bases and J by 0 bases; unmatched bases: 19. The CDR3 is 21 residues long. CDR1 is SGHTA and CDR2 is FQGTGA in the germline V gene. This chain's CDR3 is CASSLMPSGLHGFDSYNEQFF. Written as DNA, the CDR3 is TGTGCCAGCAGCTTGATGCCTAGCGGGCTCCATGGCTTCGACTCCTACAATGAGCAGTTCTTC.

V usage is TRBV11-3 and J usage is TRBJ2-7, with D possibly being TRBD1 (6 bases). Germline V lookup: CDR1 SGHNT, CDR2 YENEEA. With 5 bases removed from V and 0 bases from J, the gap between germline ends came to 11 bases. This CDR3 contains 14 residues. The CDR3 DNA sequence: TGTGCCAGCAGCCTCTCACAGGGCTCCTACGAGCAGTACTTC. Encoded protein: CASSLSQGSYEQYF.

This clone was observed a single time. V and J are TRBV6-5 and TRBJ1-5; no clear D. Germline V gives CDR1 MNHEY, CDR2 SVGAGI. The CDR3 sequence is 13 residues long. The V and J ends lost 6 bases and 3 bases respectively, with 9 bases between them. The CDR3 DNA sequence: TGTGCCAGCAGAGGGCCCTACAATCAGCCCCAGCATTTT. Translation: CASRGPYNQPQHF.

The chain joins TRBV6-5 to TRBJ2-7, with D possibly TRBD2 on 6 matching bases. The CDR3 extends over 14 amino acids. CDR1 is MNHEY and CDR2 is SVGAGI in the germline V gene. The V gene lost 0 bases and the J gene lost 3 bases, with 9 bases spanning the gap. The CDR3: CASSYSGGIYEQYF. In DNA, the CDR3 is TGTGCCAGCAGTTACTCAGGAGGGATCTACGAGCAGTACTTC.

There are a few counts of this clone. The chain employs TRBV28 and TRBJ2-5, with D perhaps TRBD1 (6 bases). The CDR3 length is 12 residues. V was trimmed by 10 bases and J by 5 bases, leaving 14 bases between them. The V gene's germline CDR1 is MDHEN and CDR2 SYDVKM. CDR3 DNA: TGTGCCATCCAACAGGGTCTTGAGACCCAGTACTTC. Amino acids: CAIQQGLETQYF.

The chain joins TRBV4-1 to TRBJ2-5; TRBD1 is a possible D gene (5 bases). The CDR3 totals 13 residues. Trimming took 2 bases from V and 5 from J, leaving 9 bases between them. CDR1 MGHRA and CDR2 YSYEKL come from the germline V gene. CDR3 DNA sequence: TGCGCCAGCAGCCAACAGGGTTGGGAGACCCAGTACTTC. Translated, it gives CASSQQGWETQYF.

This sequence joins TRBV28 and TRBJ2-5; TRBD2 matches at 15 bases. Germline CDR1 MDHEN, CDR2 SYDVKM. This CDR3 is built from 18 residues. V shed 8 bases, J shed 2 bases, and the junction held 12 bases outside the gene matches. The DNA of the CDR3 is TGTGCCAGCGGCCTCGGACTAGCGGGGGGGCAAGGGCAAGAGACCCAGTACTTC. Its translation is CASGLGLAGGQGQETQYF.

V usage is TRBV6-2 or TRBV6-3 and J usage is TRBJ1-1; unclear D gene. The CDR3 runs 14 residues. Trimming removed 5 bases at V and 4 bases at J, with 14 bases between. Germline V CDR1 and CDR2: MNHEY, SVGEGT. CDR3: CASSPWATGTEAFF. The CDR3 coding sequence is TGTGCCAGCAGTCCATGGGCGACGGGCACTGAAGCTTTCTTT.

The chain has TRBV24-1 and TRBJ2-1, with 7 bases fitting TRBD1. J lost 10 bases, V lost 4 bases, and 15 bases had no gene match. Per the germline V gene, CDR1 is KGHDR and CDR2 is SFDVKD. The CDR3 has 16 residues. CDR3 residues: CATSDQDRSPVPEQFF. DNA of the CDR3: TGTGCCACCAGTGACCAGGACAGGAGCCCCGTACCGGAGCAGTTCTTC.

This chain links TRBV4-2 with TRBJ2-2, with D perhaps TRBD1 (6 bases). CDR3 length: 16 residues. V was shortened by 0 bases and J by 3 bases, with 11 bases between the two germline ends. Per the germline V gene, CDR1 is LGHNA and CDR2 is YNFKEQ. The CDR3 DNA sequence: TGTGCCAGCAGCCAAGAGCAGGGGCTAGACACCGGGGAGCTGTTTTTT. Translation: CASSQEQGLDTGELFF.

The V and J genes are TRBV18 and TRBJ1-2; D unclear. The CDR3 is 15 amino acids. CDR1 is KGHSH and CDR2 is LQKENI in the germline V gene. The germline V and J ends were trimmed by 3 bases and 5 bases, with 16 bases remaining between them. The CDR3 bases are TGTGCCAGCTCACCCGGCCGGGGAGGAAATTATGGCTACACCTTC. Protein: CASSPGRGGNYGYTF.

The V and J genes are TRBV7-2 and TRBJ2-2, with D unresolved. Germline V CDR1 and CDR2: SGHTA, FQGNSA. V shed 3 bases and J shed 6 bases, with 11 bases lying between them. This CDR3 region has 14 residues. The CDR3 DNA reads TGTGCCAGCAGCTTTCGCAGAAGGGCCGGGGAGCTGTTTTTT. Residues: CASSFRRRAGELFF.

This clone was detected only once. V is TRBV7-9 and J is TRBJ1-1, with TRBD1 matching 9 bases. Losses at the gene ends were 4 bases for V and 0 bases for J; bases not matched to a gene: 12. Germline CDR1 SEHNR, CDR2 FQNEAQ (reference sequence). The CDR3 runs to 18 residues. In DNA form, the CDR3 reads TGTGCCAGCAGCTGGCCCCCAACAGGGGGCGGGATGAACACTGAAGCTTTCTTT. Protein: CASSWPPTGGGMNTEAFF.

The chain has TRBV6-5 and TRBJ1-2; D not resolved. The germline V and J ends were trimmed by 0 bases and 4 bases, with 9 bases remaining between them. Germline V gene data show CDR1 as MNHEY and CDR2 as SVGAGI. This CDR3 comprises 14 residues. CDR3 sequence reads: CASSYSEQSYGYTF. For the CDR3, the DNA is TGTGCCAGCAGTTACTCGGAACAGAGCTATGGCTACACCTTC.

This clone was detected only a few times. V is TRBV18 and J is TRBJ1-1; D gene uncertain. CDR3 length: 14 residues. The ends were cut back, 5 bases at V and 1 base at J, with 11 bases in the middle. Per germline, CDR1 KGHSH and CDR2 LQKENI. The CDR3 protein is CASSSRSSNTEAFF. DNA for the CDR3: TGTGCCAGCTCAAGCAGGAGTTCGAACACTGAAGCTTTCTTT.

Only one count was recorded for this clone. For the CDR3, the DNA is TGTGCCAGCAGCGAAAAGCGGGAGGGTCCCCTGTCCTACAATGAGCAGTTCTTC. The encoded protein is CASSEKREGPLSYNEQFF. V usage is TRBV9 and J usage is TRBJ2-1; 10 bases fit TRBD2. Per the germline V gene, CDR1 is SGDLS and CDR2 is YYNGEE. Trimming at V came to 3 bases and at J to 1 base, leaving 10 bases not matched to a gene. The CDR3 runs to 18 residues. The full variable domain, with the rest looked up from reference TRBV9 and TRBJ2-1, is DSGVTQTPKHLITATGQRVTLRCSPRSGDLSVYWYQQSLDQGLQFLIQYYNGEERAKGNILERFSAQQFPDLHSELNLSSLELGDSALYFCASSEKREGPLSYNEQFFGPGTRLTVL.